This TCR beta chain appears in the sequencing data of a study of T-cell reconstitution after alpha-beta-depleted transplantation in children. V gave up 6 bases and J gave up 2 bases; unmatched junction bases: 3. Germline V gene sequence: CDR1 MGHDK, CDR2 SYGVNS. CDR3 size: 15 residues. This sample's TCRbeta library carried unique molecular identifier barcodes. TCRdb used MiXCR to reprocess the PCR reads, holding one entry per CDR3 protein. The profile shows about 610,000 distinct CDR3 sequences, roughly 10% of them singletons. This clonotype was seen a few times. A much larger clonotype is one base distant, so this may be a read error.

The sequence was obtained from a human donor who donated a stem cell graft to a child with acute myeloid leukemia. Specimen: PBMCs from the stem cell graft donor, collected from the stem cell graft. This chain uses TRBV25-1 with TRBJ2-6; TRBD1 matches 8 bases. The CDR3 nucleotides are TGTGCCAGCAGAGAACAGGGGGCTGGGGCCAACGTCCTGACTTTC. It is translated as CASREQGAGANVLTF.